This record concerns one T cell receptor beta chain sequence. The data belong to a study of CD8 T cells in Susac syndrome. V was pared by 4 bases and J by 5 bases, with 4 bases of the junction left unmatched. The CDR3 has 13 amino acids. CDR1 and CDR2 from the germline V gene are SGHRS and YFSETQ. Isolation of CD8+ and CD4+ T cells was performed negatively, whereas enrichment of TEMRA cells was done by FACS. Reverse transcription used roughly 0.5 to 1 ug RNA and random hexamers. An immunoSEQ multiplex PCR generated amplified TCR beta CDR3 products spanning 54 Vbeta and 13 Jbeta. TCRdb re-called the immunoSEQ multiplex PCR reads through MiXCR, storing one row per CDR3 protein. This sample has about 180,000 distinct CDR3 sequences, with under 95% found just once.

Sample: CD4+ T cells from PBMCs. The receptor was isolated from a human donor with multiple sclerosis. The V gene is TRBV5-1, the J gene TRBJ2-5; 8 bases fit TRBD2. The CDR3 protein is CASSPRTSETQYF. In DNA form, the CDR3 reads TGCGCCAGCAGCCCCCGGACTAGCGAGACCCAGTACTTC.